The 8 T cell receptor beta chains reported below all come from one sample, sequenced in a study of T-cell memory formation after mild COVID-19. TCRdb analysed the 5' RACE reads with MiXCR anew, one entry per CDR3 protein. The sample records 290,000 or so distinct CDR3 sequences, approximately 20% being singletons. Sequencing was performed on PBMCs or a T cell subset sorted from them (not recorded which). The receptors were gathered from a man between 18 and 35 years old who had mild COVID-19 (a few samples of this study predate the infection). Cell type and time point are not known.

A few counts support this clonotype. The CDR3 spells CASSLFEAMNTEAFF. The CDR3 DNA follows: TGCGCCAGCAGCTTGTTCGAGGCGATGAACACTGAAGCTTTCTTT. V is TRBV5-1 and J is TRBJ1-1; D is undetermined. The V gene lost 1 base and the J gene lost 0 bases, with 10 bases spanning the gap. This CDR3 region has 15 residues. Germline CDR1 reads SGHRS; CDR2 reads YFSETQ.

This clonotype was recorded only once. The chain combines TRBV9 with TRBJ1-2; 7 nucleotides line up with TRBD1. This CDR3 comprises 15 residues. The junction had 8 bases not matched to a gene; V was cut back by 4 bases and J by 2 bases. Germline CDR1 SGDLS, CDR2 YYNGEE. The CDR3 region has the DNA TGTGCCAGCAGCCGGGAGGGACAGAAGAACTATGGCTACACCTTC. As protein: CASSREGQKNYGYTF.

The V and J genes are TRBV10-3 and TRBJ2-7; 7 bases fit TRBD1. V gave up 2 bases and J gave up 3 bases; unmatched junction bases: 1. The CDR3 is made up of 13 amino acids. The germline V gene encodes CDR1 ENHRY and CDR2 SYGVKD. CDR3 region: CAISEHRGYEQYF. As DNA, the CDR3 is TGTGCCATCAGTGAGCACAGGGGCTACGAGCAGTACTTC.

The V call is TRBV9, the J call TRBJ2-2, with D uncertain. The V and J ends lost 3 bases and 3 bases respectively, with 3 bases between them. Germline CDR1 SGDLS, CDR2 YYNGEE. The CDR3 totals 12 residues. The DNA of the CDR3 is TGTGCCAGCAGCGCCCACACCGGGGAGCTGTTTTTT. Translated, it gives CASSAHTGELFF. Looking up the rest from reference TRBV9 and TRBJ2-2 gives the full variable domain: DSGVTQTPKHLITATGQRVTLRCSPRSGDLSVYWYQQSLDQGLQFLIQYYNGEERAKGNILERFSAQQFPDLHSELNLSSLELGDSALYFCASSAHTGELFFGEGSRLTVL.

This chain connects TRBV7-3 to TRBJ1-1; D is possibly TRBD1 (6 bases). The CDR3 extends over 14 amino acids. Trimming cost V 4 bases and J 3 bases, with 12 bases left between them. Germline V gives CDR1 SGHTA, CDR2 FQGTGA. CDR3 residues: CASSSGQQDTEAFF. The CDR3 DNA follows: TGTGCCAGCAGCTCGGGACAACAGGACACTGAAGCTTTCTTT.

This clonotype was counted at least ten times. Here the CDR3 DNA reads TGTGCCAGCAGTTCCCCTGGCAGGGTTGGTGAGACCCAGTACTTC. Its translation: CASSSPGRVGETQYF. The chain links TRBV6-6 to TRBJ2-5; the D gene is possibly TRBD1 (5 bases). Trimming shortened V by 4 bases and J by 5 bases, and 17 bases separated the two germline ends. This CDR3 region has 15 residues. CDR1 and CDR2 from the germline V gene are MNHNY and SVGAGI (reference sequence).

V gene TRBV4-1 combines with J gene TRBJ1-1, with TRBD1 matching over 8 bases. Germline CDR1 reads MGHRA; CDR2 reads YSYEKL. This CDR3 comprises 17 residues. The V segment lost 3 bases and the J segment 0 bases; nucleotides outside the gene matches: 9. Written as DNA, the CDR3 is TGCGCCAGCAGCCAGGACCGGACAGGGACCATGAACACTGAAGCTTTCTTT. It encodes CASSQDRTGTMNTEAFF.

This clonotype has only one observation. The gene calls are TRBV7-2 and TRBJ2-7; no firm D call. Trimming shortened V by 5 bases and J by 6 bases, and 17 bases separated the two germline ends. Germline V CDR1 and CDR2: SGHTA, FQGNSA. This CDR3 spans 14 amino acids. As DNA, the CDR3 is TGTGCCAGCAGCCCCCCCCCTCATAGGAGCGAGCAGTACTTC. Amino acids: CASSPPPHRSEQYF.